The clone carrying this TCR beta chain was detected a few times. This entry is derived from a study of blood T cell repertoires in COVID-19. At the level of the study: Acute-phase and convalescent COVID-19 samples originated in the United States, Italy and Spain. PBMCs, B-cell-depleted T cells, or T cells were the source of the cDNA or gDNA that made up the material.

As processed by the authors: Estimation of nucleated cell counts relied on the amplification of reference gene primers. Only in-frame clones appear in the TCRdb table, and some are missing; sequencing was by immunoSEQ multiplex PCR. V and J calls and clone size come straight from that table; D and trimming were deduced from the DNA. This table holds fewer than 80,000 clones, 79% found once. V was pared by 5 bases and J by 4 bases, with 7 bases of the junction left unmatched. The CDR3 has 14 amino acids. Looked up from germline, CDR1 is MNHEY and CDR2 is SVGAGI. This receptor was identified in a woman aged 80 or older with active or convalescent COVID-19. The sample consisted of peripheral blood. This rearrangement joins TRBV6-5 to TRBJ1-1, with 7 bases that match TRBD1. The CDR3 is CASSIDRATTEAFF. Here the CDR3 DNA reads TGTGCCAGCAGTATAGACAGGGCGACCACTGAAGCTTTCTTT.